This TCR beta chain appears in the sequencing data of a study of blood T cell repertoires in COVID-19. Study overall: The United States, Italy and Spain provided the acute and convalescent COVID-19 samples.

Per the original methods: Using reference gene primer amplification, nucleated cell counts were estimated. Sequencing used immunoSEQ multiplex PCR; TCRdb keeps in-frame clones, though not all of them. The DNA gave D and trimming, while V, J and clone size come from that table. The table has roughly 75,000 clones, about 89% seen once; the top ten hold around 0.58%. From germline, CDR1 is SGHVS and CDR2 FQNEAQ. V lost 4 bases, J lost 4 bases, and 5 bases stayed unmatched. This CDR3 has 15 amino acids. The sequenced sample consisted of peripheral blood. This sequence joins TRBV7-8 and TRBJ2-1; TRBD2 matches at 9 bases. The TCR comes from a man aged 55 to 70 with acute or convalescent COVID-19. The CDR3 DNA reads TGTGCCAGCAGCTCATCGGGACTAGCATACAATGAGCAGTTCTTC. As protein: CASSSSGLAYNEQFF.